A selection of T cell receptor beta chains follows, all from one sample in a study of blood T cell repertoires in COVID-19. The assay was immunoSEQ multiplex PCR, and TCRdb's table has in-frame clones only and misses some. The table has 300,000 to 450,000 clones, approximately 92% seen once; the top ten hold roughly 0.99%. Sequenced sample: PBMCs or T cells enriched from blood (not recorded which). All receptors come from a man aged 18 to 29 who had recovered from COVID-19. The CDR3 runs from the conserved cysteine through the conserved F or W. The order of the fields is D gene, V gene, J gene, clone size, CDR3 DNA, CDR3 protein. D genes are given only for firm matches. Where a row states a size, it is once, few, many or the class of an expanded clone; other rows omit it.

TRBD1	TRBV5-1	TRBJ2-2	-	TGCGCCAGCAGCTTGAGCGAGACAGGGGTCACCGGGGAGCTGTTTTTT	CASSLSETGVTGELFF
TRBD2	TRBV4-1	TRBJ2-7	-	TGCGCCAGCAGCCATGGACTAGCGGGGTCCTACGAGCAGTACTTC	CASSHGLAGSYEQYF
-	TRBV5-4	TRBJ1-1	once	TGTGCCAGCAGCTTGGAGGCGGGAGACACTGAAGCTTTCTTT	CASSLEAGDTEAFF
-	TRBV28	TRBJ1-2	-	TGTGCCAGCAGTTCCGACAGACTTTATGGCTACACCTTC	CASSSDRLYGYTF
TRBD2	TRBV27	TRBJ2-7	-	TGTGCCAGCAGCCCCAGGGCGGGGGGGGCTCAGTACTTC	CASSPRAGGAQYF
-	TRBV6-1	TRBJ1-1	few	TGTGCCAGCAGTGAAAGAGGTTTGAACACTGAAGCTTTCTTT	CASSERGLNTEAFF
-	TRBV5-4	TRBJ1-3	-	TGTGCCAGCAGCCGTGGAAACACCATATATTTT	CASSRGNTIYF
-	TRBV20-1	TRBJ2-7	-	TGCAGTGCTAGAGACCACAGAACCTTC	CSARDHRTF
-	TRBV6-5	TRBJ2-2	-	TGTGCCAGCAGTTATCGGGGGGAGCTGTTTTTT	CASSYRGELFF
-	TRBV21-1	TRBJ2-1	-	TGTGCCAGCAGCCCACAGGGGAACTCCCGGAGGGAGCAGTTCTTC	CASSPQGNSRREQFF
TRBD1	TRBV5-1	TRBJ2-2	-	TGCGCCAGCAGCGGGGACAGGGAGGGGGAGCTGTTTTTT	CASSGDREGELFF
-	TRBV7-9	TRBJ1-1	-	TGTGCCAGCAGCTTAGCCCACAGGGAAGCTTTCTTT	CASSLAHREAFF
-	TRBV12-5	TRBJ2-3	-	TGTGCTAGTGGCGAGGGCGGGGATACGCAGTATTTT	CASGEGGDTQYF
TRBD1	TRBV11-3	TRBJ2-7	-	TGTGCCAGCAGTCACGGGACAGGAACCTACGAGCAGTACTTC	CASSHGTGTYEQYF
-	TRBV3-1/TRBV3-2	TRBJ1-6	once	TGTGCCAGCAGCCCCCGGACTGGTTATAATTCACCCCTCCACTTT	CASSPRTGYNSPLHF
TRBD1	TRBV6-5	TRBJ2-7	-	TGTGCCAGCACTCTAGGACAGGGGGCTTCCTACGAGCAGTACTTC	CASTLGQGASYEQYF
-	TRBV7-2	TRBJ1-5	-	TGTGCCAGCAGCTTTGGAGGGGCACCCAATCAGCCCCAGCATTTT	CASSFGGAPNQPQHF
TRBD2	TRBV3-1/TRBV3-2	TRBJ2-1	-	TGTGCCAGCAGAACGACTAGCGGATCCTACAATGAGCAGTTCTTC	CASRTTSGSYNEQFF
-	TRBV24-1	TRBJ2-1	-	TGTGCCACCAGTGGGAGGAGGGAAGTCGCGTACAATGAGCAGTTCTTC	CATSGRREVAYNEQFF
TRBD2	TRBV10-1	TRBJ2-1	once	TGCGCCAGTAGCGGGGGGGGACGTAATGAGCAGTTCTTC	CASSGGGRNEQFF
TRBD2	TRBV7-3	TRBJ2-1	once	TGTGCCAGCAGCTTAACTGCGGGGGTTCTTAACCATGAGCAGTTCTTC	CASSLTAGVLNHEQFF
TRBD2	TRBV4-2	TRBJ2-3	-	TGTGCCAGCAGCCAAGATCCGGGGGGACTGCAGTATTTT	CASSQDPGGLQYF
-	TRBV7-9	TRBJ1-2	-	TGTGCCAGCAGCCCATACCCGACAGCTTCTGACTATGGCTACACCTTC	CASSPYPTASDYGYTF
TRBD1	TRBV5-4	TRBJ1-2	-	TGTGCCAGCAGCTTGGGGCCCCCGGGACAGGGTCATGGCTACACCTTC	CASSLGPPGQGHGYTF
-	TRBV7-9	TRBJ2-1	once	TGTGCCAGCACCACTGGGCTAGCAGGCTATGAGCAGTTCTTC	CASTTGLAGYEQFF
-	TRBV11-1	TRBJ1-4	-	TGTGCCAGCAGCCCCGGGGGAGGCGCAACTAATGAAAAACTGTTTTTT	CASSPGGGATNEKLFF